This T cell receptor (beta chain) was captured in a study of blood T cell repertoires in COVID-19 (dated by TCRdb to 2018 to 2020). A note on the overall study: Collaborator samples came from the United States, Italy and Spain and covered acute and convalescent phases of COVID-19. The material from the prospective study consisted of cDNA or gDNA derived from T cells, B-cell-depleted T cells, or PBMCs. The dataset comprised deeply sampled blood TCRbeta repertoires from subjects exposed to, actively infected with, or recovered from COVID-19. The repertoires were released in a freely available public database intended as a resource for research on the immune response to SARS-CoV-2. The samples were drawn from the first 160 participants of the ongoing ImmuneRACE study and from 950 to 1,500 subjects provided by 6 global collaborators. The sample metadata nearly always contained a de-identified subject ID, COVID-19 status, age in years and sex. Where available, HLA class I and class II types were taken from metadata supplied by the sample provider and were not determined by assay-based typing. On the study overall, not on this receptor specifically: Clinical and demographic metadata were provided uncurated, with the amount varying by source and participant.

Collaborating institutions collected whole blood in K2EDTA tubes following their own protocols. For TCRbeta analysis, collaborator samples were shipped as frozen whole blood, as isolated PBMCs, or as DNA extracted from either sample type. About this clone itself: The clone's antigen remains unknown. Base-call qualities are not available, and no considerably larger clone is one nucleotide away.

TCRbeta CDR3 regions were amplified from genomic DNA by means of the immunoSEQ Assay, a bias-controlled multiplex PCR. As for the authors' bioinformatics: Nucleated cell counts per sample were estimated from amplification of reference gene primers within the assay. To quantify the absolute abundance of each unique TCRbeta CDR3 rearrangement, sequence reads were collapsed and filtered. Productive Simpson clonality was computed per sample as the square root of Simpson's diversity index over productive rearrangements. TCRdb obtained this table from immuneACCESS and retained in-frame rearrangements with V and J assigned. These tables miss some clones; where compared with another copy, unresolved V genes account for less than half of the shortfall, and the remainder is unexplained. The V and J calls and clone size were taken over from that table, and D and trimming were inferred from the DNA. The sample includes over 80,000 clones, with about 88% observed a single time. Under 9.5% of the sample comes from the top ten.

Sequencing used peripheral blood. The source is a man aged 45-60 years with acute or convalescent COVID-19.

The DNA sequence is given as TGTGCCAGCACGAAGACAGGGGGCTTCAGGTATGGCTACACCTTC. It specifies CASTKTGGFRYGYTF. The V and J segments used are TRBV6-5 and TRBJ1-2, with 10 bases aligning to TRBD1. The CDR3, from cysteine to phenylalanine, totals 15 residues. Of the read, only the CDR3 DNA is kept; its 45 bases are in frame from base 1. Here V drops 7 bases and J drops 5 bases, and the junction holds 10 bases not matched to any gene. As encoded in the germline V gene, CDR1 is MNHEY while CDR2 is SVGAGI.